This T cell receptor beta chain appears in the sequencing data of a study of identical twins. This CDR3 region has 13 residues. Looked up from germline, CDR1 is SGDLS and CDR2 is YYNGEE. V lost 4 bases, J lost 4 bases, and 11 bases lay in between. Unique molecular identifiers were present on the cDNA, which also gained a universal primer site by template switching. TCRdb re-called the 5' RACE reads with MiXCR, one entry per CDR3 protein. The sample carries fewer than 800,000 distinct CDR3 sequences, about 7% recorded once. Overall study findings and caveats: Out-of-frame alpha sequences that twins shared showed excess low generation probability.

Concerning this clonotype: Its target is not known.

The data also belong to a second study, concerning yellow fever vaccine responses in identical twins.

This TCR was sampled from a woman aged 18-30 years in good health. V gene TRBV9 combines with J gene TRBJ1-1, with TRBD1 as a possible D gene (5 bases). Sequencing was done on a sample of PBMCs. The CDR3 region is CASSPGGVTEAFF. Here the CDR3 DNA reads TGTGCCAGCAGCCCAGGAGGGGTCACTGAAGCTTTCTTT.